Listed below are T cell receptor beta chains from one sample, sequenced in a study of CD8 T cells in Susac syndrome. In TCRdb, the immunoSEQ multiplex PCR reads were re-called with MiXCR into one record per CDR3 protein. The repertoire has 300,000 to 350,000 distinct CDR3 sequences, about 90% of them found once; the top ten carry less than 0.08%. Sequenced sample: CD4+ T cells from PBMCs. These receptors all come from a human donor with multiple sclerosis. CDR3s include the opening cysteine and the closing phenylalanine or tryptophan. The D gene is left open where the match is weak. Clone size is shown for a subset of rows, as once, few, many or a class of expanded clone.

V	D	size	J	length	CDR3	DNA
TRBV28	-	few	TRBJ2-7	12	CASSPLTYEQYF	TGTGCCAGCAGTCCTCTGACCTACGAGCAGTACTTC
TRBV4-2	TRBD1	-	TRBJ1-2	17	CASSPGGTGANNYGYTF	TGTGCCAGCAGCCCCGGCGGGACAGGGGCGAATAACTATGGCTACACCTTC
TRBV12-3/TRBV12-4	TRBD1	-	TRBJ1-2	14	CASSWTDRLHGYTF	TGTGCCAGCAGTTGGACGGACAGGCTCCATGGCTACACCTTC
TRBV7-2	-	-	TRBJ1-1	15	CASSLALGGSTEAFF	TGTGCCAGCAGCTTAGCGCTCGGGGGAAGCACTGAAGCTTTCTTT
TRBV7-2	-	-	TRBJ2-3	16	CASRPSKGNSADTQYF	TGTGCCAGCAGACCCTCAAAGGGTAATAGCGCAGATACGCAGTATTTT
TRBV7-9	TRBD1	once	TRBJ2-7	14	CASSRDSSSYEQYF	TGTGCCAGCAGCCGGGACAGCAGCTCCTACGAGCAGTACTTC
TRBV7-9	-	-	TRBJ2-3	14	CATLEGLSTDTQYF	TGTGCCACCCTGGAGGGACTGTCCACAGATACGCAGTATTTT
TRBV19	-	-	TRBJ1-5	13	CASSMGYNQPQHF	TGTGCCAGTAGTATGGGGTACAATCAGCCCCAGCATTTT
TRBV9	-	-	TRBJ2-1	18	CASSVIPEGNSSYNEQFF	TGTGCCAGCAGCGTCATCCCCGAGGGTAACAGTTCCTACAATGAGCAGTTCTTC
TRBV5-1	-	-	TRBJ2-7	14	CASSLDTRSYEQYF	TGCGCCAGCAGTTTGGACACCCGATCCTACGAGCAGTACTTC
TRBV18	TRBD2	-	TRBJ2-5	15	CASSPAAGGQETQYF	TGTGCCAGCTCACCCGCGGCGGGGGGTCAAGAGACCCAGTACTTC
TRBV9	TRBD2	-	TRBJ2-3	17	CASSVTSGAASTDTQYF	TGTGCCAGCAGCGTAACTAGCGGGGCGGCCAGCACAGATACGCAGTATTTT
TRBV6-5	TRBD1	-	TRBJ1-1	13	CASSGQENTEAFF	TGTGCCAGCAGTGGACAGGAGAACACTGAAGCTTTCTTT
TRBV3-1	TRBD1	-	TRBJ1-2	14	CASRAGQGNYGYTF	TGTGCCAGCAGAGCAGGACAGGGGAACTATGGCTACACCTTC
TRBV20-1	-	-	TRBJ1-3	12	CSATHSGNTIYF	TGCAGTGCTACCCATTCTGGAAACACCATATATTTT
TRBV7-8	-	once	TRBJ2-6	19	CASSSGTAVGPSGANVLTF	TGTGCCAGCAGCTCCGGGACGGCAGTTGGCCCCTCTGGGGCCAACGTCCTGACTTTC
TRBV6-5	TRBD1	-	TRBJ2-2	17	CASSYRPSTGVAGELFF	TGTGCCAGCAGTTACAGGCCGTCGACAGGGGTAGCCGGGGAGCTGTTTTTT
TRBV20-1	TRBD1	once	TRBJ1-1	14	CRVEEWTGSFSAFF	TGCAGGGTTGAAGAGTGGACAGGATCCTTTTCCGCTTTCTTT
TRBV19	TRBD1	-	TRBJ2-1	14	CASSMRQGDYEQFF	TGTGCCAGTAGTATGCGACAGGGGGACTATGAGCAGTTCTTC
TRBV25-1	TRBD2	-	TRBJ2-3	19	CASSESLGLAGGPADTQYF	TGTGCCAGCAGTGAATCGCTGGGACTAGCGGGAGGGCCGGCAGATACGCAGTATTTT
TRBV27	-	-	TRBJ1-4	14	CASSQAVWSEKLFF	TGTGCCAGCAGCCAGGCGGTTTGGAGTGAAAAACTGTTTTTT
TRBV3-1	TRBD1	-	TRBJ1-1	21	CASSRSRKQGAESGSHTEAFF	TGTGCCAGCAGTCGTAGCCGTAAGCAGGGGGCGGAATCGGGCTCTCACACTGAAGCTTTCTTT
TRBV9	TRBD2	-	TRBJ2-1	14	CASSVGAGLNEQFF	TGTGCCAGCAGCGTAGGAGCGGGGCTTAATGAGCAGTTCTTC
TRBV5-1	TRBD1	-	TRBJ1-1	15	CASSQGAGGNTEAFF	TGCGCCAGCAGCCAGGGGGCAGGGGGTAACACTGAAGCTTTCTTT
TRBV29-1	-	-	TRBJ2-5	12	CSGVRGGETQYF	TGCAGCGGGGTCAGGGGCGGAGAGACCCAGTACTTC
TRBV25-1	-	-	TRBJ1-4	15	CASSETLPTNEKLFF	TGTGCCAGCAGTGAAACTCTCCCCACTAATGAAAAACTGTTTTTT
TRBV30	TRBD1	few	TRBJ2-3	13	CAWSTGGTDTQYF	TGTGCCTGGTCGACAGGGGGCACGGATACGCAGTATTTT
TRBV6-6	TRBD2	-	TRBJ2-7	14	CASTQAGGVYEQYF	TGTGCCAGCACTCAAGCGGGAGGCGTCTACGAGCAGTACTTC
TRBV7-9	TRBD1	-	TRBJ1-1	16	CASSSDRGRLNTEAFF	TGTGCCAGCAGCTCCGACAGGGGCCGATTGAACACTGAAGCTTTCTTT
TRBV6-1	-	-	TRBJ1-1	15	CASSPREGVNTEAFF	TGTGCCAGCAGCCCGAGGGAAGGGGTGAACACTGAAGCTTTCTTT
TRBV5-1	-	few	TRBJ2-5	14	CASSLMGGQETQYF	TGTGCCAGCAGTTTGATGGGGGGACAAGAGACCCAGTACTTC
TRBV7-2	-	-	TRBJ1-2	16	CASSLGLNSHDYGYTF	TGTGCCAGCAGCTTAGGACTTAACAGTCACGACTATGGCTACACCTTC
TRBV4-1	-	once	TRBJ2-5	14	CASSQDTLAETQYF	TGCGCCAGCAGCCAAGATACCCTCGCGGAGACCCAGTACTTC
TRBV20-1	TRBD1	-	TRBJ1-2	12	CSARRGDSGYTF	TGCAGTGCCCGCAGGGGGGATAGTGGCTACACCTTC
TRBV6-2/TRBV6-3	-	-	TRBJ2-2	15	CASSYSPRNTGELFF	TGTGCCAGCAGTTACTCACCCAGGAACACCGGGGAGCTGTTTTTT
TRBV5-6	-	-	TRBJ1-4	13	CASSLGGAEKLFF	TGTGCCAGCAGCTTGGGGGGTGCTGAAAAACTGTTTTTT
TRBV20-1	-	few	TRBJ2-7	13	CSARSPGPYEQYF	TGCAGTGCTAGAAGTCCCGGGCCCTACGAGCAGTACTTC
TRBV28	TRBD1	-	TRBJ2-5	15	CASRGQDRGQETQYF	TGTGCCAGCAGGGGCCAGGACAGGGGTCAGGAGACCCAGTACTTC
TRBV2	-	-	TRBJ2-3	14	CASSDAYAGDTQYF	TGTGCCAGCAGTGATGCGTACGCAGGGGATACGCAGTATTTT
TRBV25-1	TRBD1	-	TRBJ2-5	13	CASRQGARETQYF	TGTGCCAGTCGACAGGGGGCGCGGGAGACCCAGTACTTC
TRBV30	-	-	TRBJ2-1	12	CACPKEYNEQFF	TGTGCCTGTCCAAAGGAGTACAATGAGCAGTTCTTC
TRBV6-2/TRBV6-3	-	once	TRBJ2-1	13	CASKGSASNEQFF	TGTGCCAGCAAAGGTAGCGCCAGCAATGAGCAGTTCTTC
TRBV28	-	-	TRBJ1-2	12	CASSLRPYGYTF	TGTGCCAGCAGTTTGCGGCCCTATGGCTACACCTTC
TRBV4-1	TRBD1	-	TRBJ2-3	17	CASSQGGRRGREDTQYF	TGCGCCAGCAGCCAAGGCGGTCGCAGGGGGCGGGAAGATACGCAGTATTTT
TRBV12-3/TRBV12-4	TRBD1	few	TRBJ1-2	12	CASSLGQYGYTF	TGTGCCAGCAGTTTGGGACAGTATGGCTACACCTTC
TRBV3-1	-	-	TRBJ1-5	16	CASSQDTGYSNQPQHF	TGTGCCAGCAGCCAAGATACGGGATATAGCAATCAGCCCCAGCATTTT
TRBV5-1	TRBD1	-	TRBJ1-1	14	CASSLLTGEDEAFF	TGCGCCAGCAGCTTGCTTACAGGGGAGGATGAAGCTTTCTTT
TRBV19	TRBD2	-	TRBJ2-3	14	CASSVSGGGDTQYF	TGTGCCAGTAGTGTTAGCGGGGGAGGCGATACGCAGTATTTT
TRBV4-2	-	-	TRBJ1-3	14	CASTRSLSGNTIYF	TGTGCCAGCACCCGGTCCCTCTCTGGAAACACCATATATTTT
TRBV19	TRBD1	-	TRBJ2-5	16	CASSIDWTGGLGTQYF	TGTGCCAGTAGTATAGATTGGACAGGGGGCCTGGGGACCCAGTACTTC
TRBV18	-	-	TRBJ2-7	14	CASSLDASSYEQYF	TGTGCCAGCTCACTAGACGCGAGCTCCTACGAGCAGTACTTC
TRBV2	-	few	TRBJ2-2	14	CASKRGPNTGELFF	TGTGCCAGCAAGAGGGGCCCGAACACCGGGGAGCTGTTTTTT
TRBV29-1	-	-	TRBJ2-1	13	CSVWFSSYNEQFF	TGCAGCGTTTGGTTTAGCTCCTACAATGAGCAGTTCTTC
TRBV6-1	TRBD1	-	TRBJ1-2	16	CASSTRTGRENYGYTF	TGTGCCAGCAGTACCCGGACAGGCCGCGAAAACTATGGCTACACCTTC
TRBV13	TRBD1	-	TRBJ1-2	13	CASSFQGVAGYTF	TGTGCCAGCAGCTTTCAGGGGGTGGCTGGCTACACCTTC